Shown below are 10 T cell receptor beta chains from a single sample sequenced in a study of vaccination and CD4 T cells after COVID-19. Sequenced with the Oncomine TCR Beta short-read assay was DNA taken from cultured CD4+ T cells. TCRdb recomputed calls from the PCR reads with MiXCR, one row per CDR3 protein. The sample holds about 14,000 distinct CDR3 sequences, more than 55% seen once. Which antigens these TCRs recognize remains unknown. Treatment: roughly 11-day PBMC culture with coronavirus spike peptide pools or control peptides (ViraFEST assay). Sequences were obtained from CD4+ T cells from blood, cultured in vitro. Receptor source: a human donor who had recovered from COVID-19.

This clonotype was recorded once. This chain joins TRBV28 and TRBJ1-1; tentatively, D is TRBD1 (5 bases). Germline V CDR1 and CDR2: MDHEN, SYDVKM. The CDR3 length is 14 residues. The V end lost 7 bases, the J end lost 7 bases, and 19 bases lay between the germline ends. CDR3 sequence reads: CASTGGLGASEAFF. The CDR3 DNA is TGTGCCAGCACTGGGGGGTTAGGGGCTAGTGAAGCTTTCTTT.

This clonotype appeared a few times. The chain joins TRBV20-1 to TRBJ1-2; D unresolved. V was shortened by 2 bases and J by 4 bases, with 5 bases between the two germline ends. Germline CDR1 and CDR2: DFQATT and SNEGSKA (reference sequence). The CDR3 covers 11 residues. The CDR3 spells CSARHSYGYTF. In DNA form, the CDR3 reads TGCAGTGCTAGACACTCCTATGGCTACACCTTC.

The rearrangement links TRBV10-3 to TRBJ2-3, with TRBD1 matching 8 bases. Germline V lookup: CDR1 ENHRY, CDR2 SYGVKD. V was pared by 4 bases and J by 2 bases, with 2 bases of the junction left unmatched. There are 14 residues in the CDR3. The DNA of the CDR3 is TGTGCCATCAGTGTGGGACAGGCCACAGATACGCAGTATTTT. The encoded protein is CAISVGQATDTQYF.

This clonotype showed up just a few times. CDR3 sequence reads: CASSLNALAALETQYF. Here the CDR3 DNA reads TGTGCCAGCAGCTTAAATGCCCTAGCGGCCCTGGAGACCCAGTACTTC. The chain employs TRBV7-2 and TRBJ2-5, with 7 bases fitting TRBD2. The CDR3 runs 16 residues. J was trimmed by 5 bases and V by 2 bases; bases with no gene match: 11. Germline V gene data show CDR1 as SGHTA and CDR2 as FQGNSA.

The V call is TRBV15, the J call TRBJ2-3, with D perhaps TRBD2 (6 bases). Germline V gene data show CDR1 as LNHNV and CDR2 as YYDKDF (reference sequence). The CDR3 length is 15 residues. V lost 1 base, J lost 0 bases, and 8 bases lay in between. CDR3 in amino acids: CATSRVRGSTDTQYF. The CDR3 coding sequence is TGTGCCACCAGCAGAGTTCGGGGGAGCACAGATACGCAGTATTTT.

V gene TRBV15 combines with J gene TRBJ1-1; the match to TRBD1 covers 10 bases. This CDR3 region has 15 residues. Germline V gene lookup returns CDR1 LNHNV and CDR2 YYDKDF (reference sequence). V lost 3 bases to trimming and J lost 4 bases; unmatched junction nucleotides: 5. The CDR3 DNA reads TGTGCCACCAGCAGGACCGGGACAGGGGTCACTGAAGCTTTCTTT. Protein product: CATSRTGTGVTEAFF.

In its sample, this clonotype was seen a few times. V is TRBV28 and J is TRBJ1-5; no clear D gene. Germline assignment: CDR1 MDHEN and CDR2 SYDVKM. The CDR3 sequence is 14 residues long. The germline V and J ends were trimmed by 7 bases and 5 bases, with 15 bases remaining between them. The CDR3 DNA sequence: TGTGCCAGCACCCCAACGGAGGACCATCAGCCCCAGCATTTT. Protein product: CASTPTEDHQPQHF.

The rearrangement uses TRBV7-2 and TRBJ1-1; D may be TRBD1 (5 bases). This CDR3 region has 15 residues. Trimming stripped 5 bases from V and 0 bases from J, with 13 bases between. Germline loops: CDR1 SGHTA, CDR2 FQGNSA. CDR3 nucleotide sequence: TGTGCCAGCAGCCCACGGGACGGAATGAACACTGAAGCTTTCTTT. This translates into CASSPRDGMNTEAFF.

With respect to this clonotype: Compared with germline, one end of the junction differs, possibly owing to a read error. The rearrangement uses TRBV27 and TRBJ1-2, with a possible D match to TRBD1 (5 bases). This CDR3 is 12 amino acids long. Germline lookup yields CDR1 MNHEY and CDR2 SMNVEV (reference sequence). The CDR3 reads CAGSRVGYGYTF. In DNA, the CDR3 is TGTGCCGGCAGCAGGGTGGGGTATGGCTACACCTTC.

The chain carries TRBV7-2 and TRBJ2-6, with TRBD1 matching over 7 bases. The J segment lost 0 bases and the V segment lost 6 bases, leaving 5 bases of the junction unmatched. This CDR3 is 16 amino acids long. CDR1 and CDR2 (germline): SGHTA, FQGNSA. Here the CDR3 reads CASSRDSLSGANVLTF. The CDR3 DNA follows: TGTGCCAGCAGTAGGGACAGCCTCTCTGGGGCCAACGTCCTGACTTTC.